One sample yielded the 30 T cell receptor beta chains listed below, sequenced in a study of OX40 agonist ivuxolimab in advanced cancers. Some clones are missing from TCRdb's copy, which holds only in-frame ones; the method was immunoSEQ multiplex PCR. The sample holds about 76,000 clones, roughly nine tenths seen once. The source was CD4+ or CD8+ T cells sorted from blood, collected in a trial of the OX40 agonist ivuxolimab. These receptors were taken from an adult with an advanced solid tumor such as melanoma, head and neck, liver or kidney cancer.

This CDR3 is CASSLPDGEKLFF. The CDR3 DNA reads as TGTGCCAGCAGCCTACCTGACGGAGAAAAACTGTTTTTT. This rearrangement joins TRBV2 to TRBJ1-4; no clear D gene. The CDR3 length is 13 residues. Germline V CDR1 and CDR2: SNHLY, FYNNEI. Trimming stripped 6 bases from V and 8 bases from J, with 13 bases between.

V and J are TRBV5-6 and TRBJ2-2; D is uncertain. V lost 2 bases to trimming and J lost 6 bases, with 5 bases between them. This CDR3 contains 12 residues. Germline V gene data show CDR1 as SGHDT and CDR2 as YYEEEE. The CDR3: CASSFPPGELFF. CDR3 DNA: TGTGCCAGCAGCTTCCCGCCCGGGGAGCTGTTTTTT. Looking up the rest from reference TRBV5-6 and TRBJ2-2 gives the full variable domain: DAGVTQSPTHLIKTRGQQVTLRCSPKSGHDTVSWYQQALGQGPQFIFQYYEEEERQRGNFPDRFSGHQFPNYSSELNVNALLLGDSALYLCASSFPPGELFFGEGSRLTVL.

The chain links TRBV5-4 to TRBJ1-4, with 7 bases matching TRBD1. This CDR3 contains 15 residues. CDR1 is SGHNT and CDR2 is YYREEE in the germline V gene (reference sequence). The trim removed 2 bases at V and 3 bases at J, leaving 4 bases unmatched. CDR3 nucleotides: TGTGCCAGCAGCTTAACAGGGGCCTCTAATGAAAAACTGTTTTTT. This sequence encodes CASSLTGASNEKLFF. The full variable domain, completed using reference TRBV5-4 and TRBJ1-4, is ETGVTQSPTHLIKTRGQQVTLRCSSQSGHNTVSWYQQALGQGPQFIFQYYREEENGRGNFPPRFSGLQFPNYSSELNVNALELDDSALYLCASSLTGASNEKLFFGSGTQLSVL.

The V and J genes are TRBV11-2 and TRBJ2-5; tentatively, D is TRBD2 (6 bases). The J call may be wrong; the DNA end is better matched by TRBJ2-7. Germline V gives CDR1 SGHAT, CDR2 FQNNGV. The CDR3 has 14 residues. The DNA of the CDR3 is TGTGCCAGCAGTACGGGAGAACTGCTGTACGAGCAGTACTTC. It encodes CASSTGELLYEQYF.

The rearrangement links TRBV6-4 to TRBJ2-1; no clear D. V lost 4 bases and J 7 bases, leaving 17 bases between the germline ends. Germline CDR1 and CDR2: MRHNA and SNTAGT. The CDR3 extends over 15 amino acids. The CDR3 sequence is CASSVSGSEENEQFF. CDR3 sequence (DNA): TGTGCCAGCAGTGTTAGTGGCAGTGAGGAGAATGAGCAGTTCTTC.

The CDR3 nucleotides read TGTGCCAGCAGCTTCCTAGACAGGGGGCGGTCAGATACGCAGTATTTT. Its protein product is CASSFLDRGRSDTQYF. The V and J genes are TRBV7-6 and TRBJ2-3; 10 nucleotides agree with TRBD1. Germline CDR1 SGHVS, CDR2 FNYEAQ. The CDR3 spans 16 residues. V trimming: 3 bases; J trimming: 4 bases; junction bases outside the gene matches: 7.

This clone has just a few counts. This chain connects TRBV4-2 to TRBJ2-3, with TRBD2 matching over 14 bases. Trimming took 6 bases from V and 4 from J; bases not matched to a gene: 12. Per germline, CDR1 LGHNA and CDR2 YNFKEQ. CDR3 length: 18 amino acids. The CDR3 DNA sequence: TGTGCCAGCAGTCTTAAAACCAGGGGACTAGCGGGAGCAGATACGCAGTATTTT. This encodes CASSLKTRGLAGADTQYF.

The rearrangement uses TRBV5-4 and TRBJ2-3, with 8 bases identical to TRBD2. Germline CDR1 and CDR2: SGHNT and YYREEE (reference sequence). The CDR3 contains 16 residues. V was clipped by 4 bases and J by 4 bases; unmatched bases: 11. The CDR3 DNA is TGTGCCAGCAGCCCCCCGGGTAGCGGGATTCCAGATACGCAGTATTTT. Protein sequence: CASSPPGSGIPDTQYF.

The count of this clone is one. CDR3 loop: CASSSSFGYEQYF. The CDR3 DNA reads TGTGCCAGTAGTTCGTCCTTTGGTTACGAGCAGTACTTC. The chain couples TRBV19 to TRBJ2-7, with D uncertain. The V gene lost 5 bases and the J gene lost 4 bases, with 12 bases spanning the gap. The CDR3 is made up of 13 amino acids. Per the germline V gene, CDR1 is LNHDA and CDR2 is SQIVND (reference sequence).

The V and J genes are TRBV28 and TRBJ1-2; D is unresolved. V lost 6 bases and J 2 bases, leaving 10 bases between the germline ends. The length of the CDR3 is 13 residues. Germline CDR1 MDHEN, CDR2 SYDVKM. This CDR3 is CASRMPGNYGYTF. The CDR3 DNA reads TGTGCCAGCAGGATGCCGGGGAACTATGGCTACACCTTC.

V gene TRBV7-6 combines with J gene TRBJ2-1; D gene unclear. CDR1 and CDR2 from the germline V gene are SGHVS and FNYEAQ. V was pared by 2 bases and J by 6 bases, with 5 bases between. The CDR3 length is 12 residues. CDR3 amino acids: CASSLLRNEQFF. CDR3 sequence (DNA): TGTGCCAGCAGCTTATTGCGCAATGAGCAGTTCTTC.

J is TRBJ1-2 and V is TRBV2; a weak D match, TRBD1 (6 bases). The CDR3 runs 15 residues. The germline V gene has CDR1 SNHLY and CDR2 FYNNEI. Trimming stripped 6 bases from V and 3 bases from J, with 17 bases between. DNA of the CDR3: TGTGCCAGCAGGGACTTGGGGGCGCAAGACTATGGCTACACCTTC. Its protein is CASRDLGAQDYGYTF. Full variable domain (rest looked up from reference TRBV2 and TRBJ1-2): EPEVTQTPSHQVTQMGQEVILRCVPISNHLYFYWYRQILGQKVEFLVSFYNNEISEKSEIFDDQFSVERPDGSNFTLKIRSTKLEDSAMYFCASRDLGAQDYGYTFGSGTRLTVV.

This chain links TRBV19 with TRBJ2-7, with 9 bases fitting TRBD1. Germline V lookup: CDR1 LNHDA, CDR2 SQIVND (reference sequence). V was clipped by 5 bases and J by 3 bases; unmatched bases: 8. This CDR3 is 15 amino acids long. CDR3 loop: CASSAPGQGIYEQYF. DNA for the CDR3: TGTGCCAGTAGTGCGCCGGGACAGGGCATCTACGAGCAGTACTTC.

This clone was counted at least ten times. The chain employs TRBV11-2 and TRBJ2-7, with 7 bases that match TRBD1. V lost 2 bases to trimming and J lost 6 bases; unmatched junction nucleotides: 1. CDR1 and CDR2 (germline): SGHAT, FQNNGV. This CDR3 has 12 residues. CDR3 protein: CASSLRTGEQYF. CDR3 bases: TGTGCCAGCAGCTTAAGGACAGGCGAGCAGTACTTC. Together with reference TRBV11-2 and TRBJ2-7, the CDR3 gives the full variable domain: EAGVAQSPRYKIIEKRQSVAFWCNPISGHATLYWYQQILGQGPKLLIQFQNNGVVDDSQLPKDRFSAERLKGVDSTLKIQPAKLEDSAVYLCASSLRTGEQYFGPGTRLTVT.

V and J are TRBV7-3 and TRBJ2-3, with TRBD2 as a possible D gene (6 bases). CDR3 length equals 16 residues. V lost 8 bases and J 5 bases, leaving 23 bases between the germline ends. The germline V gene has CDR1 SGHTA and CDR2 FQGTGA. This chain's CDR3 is CASGPRDGGVVDTQYF. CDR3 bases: TGTGCCAGCGGTCCCCGTGACGGGGGAGTGGTAGATACGCAGTATTTT. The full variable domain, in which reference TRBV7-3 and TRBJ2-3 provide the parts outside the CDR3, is GAGVSQTPSNKVTEKGKYVELRCDPISGHTALYWYRQSLGQGPEFLIYFQGTGAADDSGLPNDRFFAVRPEGSVSTLKIQRTERGDSAVYLCASGPRDGGVVDTQYFGPGTRLTVL.

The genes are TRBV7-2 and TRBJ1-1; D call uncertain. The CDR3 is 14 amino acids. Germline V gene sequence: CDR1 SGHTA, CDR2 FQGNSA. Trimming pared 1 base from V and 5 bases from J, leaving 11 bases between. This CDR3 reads CASSLVFMGTEAFF. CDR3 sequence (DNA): TGTGCCAGCAGCTTAGTATTCATGGGTACTGAAGCTTTCTTT.

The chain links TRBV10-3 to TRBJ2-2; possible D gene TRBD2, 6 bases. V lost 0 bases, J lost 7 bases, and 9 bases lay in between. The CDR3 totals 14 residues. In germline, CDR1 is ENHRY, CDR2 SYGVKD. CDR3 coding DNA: TGTGCCATCAGTGAGTCCGCGGAGGGCGGGGAGCTGTTTTTT. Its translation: CAISESAEGGELFF.

The CDR3 sequence is CASSSGLAGAGDTQYF. CDR3 DNA sequence: TGTGCCAGCAGCTCGGGACTAGCGGGAGCAGGGGATACGCAGTATTTT. The V call is TRBV5-5, the J call TRBJ2-3; TRBD2 aligns across 14 bases. CDR3 size: 16 residues. The germline CDR1 and CDR2 sequences are SGHKS and YYEKEE (reference sequence). Trimming removed 3 bases from V and 6 bases from J; junction bases left unmatched: 6.

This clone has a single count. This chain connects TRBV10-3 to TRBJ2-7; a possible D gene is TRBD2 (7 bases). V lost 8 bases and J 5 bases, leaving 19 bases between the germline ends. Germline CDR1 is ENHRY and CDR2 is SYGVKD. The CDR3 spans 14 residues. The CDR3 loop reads CAIRPGGRSDEQYF. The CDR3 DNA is TGTGCCATCCGGCCCGGGGGGCGTTCGGACGAGCAGTACTTC.

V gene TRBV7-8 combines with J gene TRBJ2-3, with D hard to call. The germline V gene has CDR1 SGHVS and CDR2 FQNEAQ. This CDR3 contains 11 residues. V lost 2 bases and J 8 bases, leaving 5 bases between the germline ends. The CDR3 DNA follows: TGTGCCAGCAGCTTAAACCCTACGCAGTATTTT. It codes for CASSLNPTQYF.

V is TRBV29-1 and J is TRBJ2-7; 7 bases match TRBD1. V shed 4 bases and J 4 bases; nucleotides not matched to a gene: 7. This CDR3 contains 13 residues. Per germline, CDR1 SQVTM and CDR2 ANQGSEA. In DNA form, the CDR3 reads TGCAGCGTTGTGCGGACAGGCTCTTACGAGCAGTACTTC. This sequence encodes CSVVRTGSYEQYF.

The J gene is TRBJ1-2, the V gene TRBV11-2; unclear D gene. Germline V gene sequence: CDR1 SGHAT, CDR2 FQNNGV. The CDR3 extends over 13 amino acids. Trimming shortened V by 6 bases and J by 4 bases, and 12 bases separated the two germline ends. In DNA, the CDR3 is TGTGCCAGCAGTCCCAACGGGCCCTATGGCTACACCTTC. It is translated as CASSPNGPYGYTF.

The CDR3 loop reads CASSFQVASYEQYF. CDR3 nucleotide sequence: TGCGCCAGCAGCTTCCAGGTAGCCTCCTACGAGCAGTACTTC. The chain combines TRBV5-1 with TRBJ2-7; the D is unclear. Looked up from germline, CDR1 is SGHRS and CDR2 is YFSETQ. V lost 2 bases and J lost 0, with 9 bases in between. The CDR3 is 14 amino acids.

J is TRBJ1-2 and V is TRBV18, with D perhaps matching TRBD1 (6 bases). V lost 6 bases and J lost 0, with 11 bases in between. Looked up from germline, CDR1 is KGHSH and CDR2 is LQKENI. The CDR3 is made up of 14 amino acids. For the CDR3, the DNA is TGTGCCAGCTCCCGGGACACCGCTAACTATGGCTACACCTTC. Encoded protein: CASSRDTANYGYTF.

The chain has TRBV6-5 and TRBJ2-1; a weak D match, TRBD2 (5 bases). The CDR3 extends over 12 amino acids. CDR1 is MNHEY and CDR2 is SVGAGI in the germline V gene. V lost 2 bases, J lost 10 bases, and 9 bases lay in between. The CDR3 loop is CASSYLEGEQFF. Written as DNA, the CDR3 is TGTGCCAGCAGTTACCTTGAGGGAGAGCAGTTCTTC.

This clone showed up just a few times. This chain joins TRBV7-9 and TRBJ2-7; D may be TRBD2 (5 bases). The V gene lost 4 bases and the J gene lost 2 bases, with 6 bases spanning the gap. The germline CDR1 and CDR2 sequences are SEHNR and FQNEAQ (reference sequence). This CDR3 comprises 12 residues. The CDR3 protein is CASSSGTYEQYF. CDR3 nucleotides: TGTGCCAGCAGCTCCGGGACCTACGAGCAGTACTTC.

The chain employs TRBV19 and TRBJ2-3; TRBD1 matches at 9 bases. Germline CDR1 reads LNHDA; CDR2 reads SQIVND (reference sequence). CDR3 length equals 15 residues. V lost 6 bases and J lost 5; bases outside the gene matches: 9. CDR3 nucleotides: TGTGCCAGTAGCAATCACAGGGGGCAGGGAGATACGCAGTATTTT. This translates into CASSNHRGQGDTQYF.

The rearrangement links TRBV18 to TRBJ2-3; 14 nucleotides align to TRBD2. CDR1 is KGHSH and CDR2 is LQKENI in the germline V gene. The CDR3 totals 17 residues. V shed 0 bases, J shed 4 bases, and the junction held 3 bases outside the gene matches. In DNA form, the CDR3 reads TGTGCCAGCTCACCACCGGGACTAGCGGGAGCAGCAGATACGCAGTATTTT. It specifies CASSPPGLAGAADTQYF.

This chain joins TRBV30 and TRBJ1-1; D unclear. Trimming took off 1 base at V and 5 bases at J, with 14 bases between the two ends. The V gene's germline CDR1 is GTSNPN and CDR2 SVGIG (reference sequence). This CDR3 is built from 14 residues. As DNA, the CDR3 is TGTGCCTGGAGTGACTCTACGGGGAGGACTGAAGCTTTCTTT. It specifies CAWSDSTGRTEAFF.

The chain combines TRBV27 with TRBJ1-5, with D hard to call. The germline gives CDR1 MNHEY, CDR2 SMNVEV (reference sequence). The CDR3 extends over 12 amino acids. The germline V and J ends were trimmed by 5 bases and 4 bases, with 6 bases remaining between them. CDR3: CASSLGNQPQHF. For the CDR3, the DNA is TGTGCCAGCAGTCTTGGTAATCAGCCCCAGCATTTT.